This entry is about one TCR beta chain. Its antigen is as yet unknown. This entry comes from a study of vaccination and CD4 T cells after COVID-19. Germline V gene lookup returns CDR1 MNHEY and CDR2 SMNVEV (reference sequence). This CDR3 region has 15 residues. The V end lost 0 bases, the J end lost 2 bases, and 5 bases lay between the germline ends. The Oncomine TCR Beta short-read assay was applied to DNA of cultured CD4+ T cells. TCRdb re-called the PCR reads with MiXCR, one entry per CDR3 protein. Found here are fewer than 30,000 distinct CDR3 sequences, roughly two fifths of them singletons; the top ten hold approximately 5.1%. Regarding time point: late sampling 161 to 241 days after vaccination in a few convalescent patients. Regarding treatment: roughly ten-day PBMC culture with coronavirus spike peptide pools or control peptides (ViraFEST assay). Cultures of PBMCs, 1.5 million to 2 million per well, were set up with 9 to 10 IU/ml IL-2 and about 9.7 ug/ml peptide pools.

The source of this sequence is a human donor who had recovered from COVID-19. The V and J genes are TRBV27 and TRBJ2-6, with D tentatively TRBD1 or TRBD2 (5 bases each). The source material was CD4+ T cells from blood, cultured in vitro, sampled about 7 months after SARS-CoV-2 vaccination. The CDR3 spells CASSLSGPGANVLTF. In nucleotides, the CDR3 is TGTGCCAGCAGTTTATCGGGACCTGGGGCCAACGTCCTGACTTTC. Filled out from reference TRBV27 and TRBJ2-6, the complete variable domain reads EAQVTQNPRYLITVTGKKLTVTCSQNMNHEYMSWYRQDPGLGLRQIYYSMNVEVTDKGDVPEGYKVSRKEKRNFPLILESPSPNQTSLYFCASSLSGPGANVLTFGAGSRLTVL.